The 11 T cell receptor beta chains listed next were all sequenced from one sample in a study of T cell repertoires in cytomegalovirus infection. TCRdb used MiXCR to reprocess the reads, holding one entry per CDR3 protein. The sample consists of approximately 730,000 distinct CDR3 sequences, 33% of them appearing once. No cognate antigen is known for these TCRs. The specimen comprised cultured PBMCs, sampled from culture after CMV antigen stimulation. All receptors derive from a human donor in good health (CMV status not recorded). Some clones in this sample may be carry-over from other donors' samples.

This clonotype was counted ten times or more. The rearrangement uses TRBV7-6 and TRBJ2-5; maybe TRBD1 (5 bases). The germline V gene encodes CDR1 SGHVS and CDR2 FNYEAQ. V was cut by 4 bases and J by 5 bases, with 17 bases left in between. This CDR3 has 15 amino acids. In nucleotides, the CDR3 is TGTGCCAGCAGCTCTCGGACACAAAGGAAGGAGACCCAGTACTTC. It specifies CASSSRTQRKETQYF.

The V gene is TRBV27, the J gene TRBJ2-3; 9 bases are a match to TRBD2. This CDR3 spans 16 amino acids. V lost 4 bases to trimming and J lost 2 bases; unmatched junction nucleotides: 7. Germline V gives CDR1 MNHEY, CDR2 SMNVEV (reference sequence). The CDR3 sequence: CASSSIAGAHTDTQYF. The CDR3 DNA sequence: TGTGCCAGCAGTTCCATAGCGGGGGCACACACAGATACGCAGTATTTT.

This clonotype occurred many times. V usage is TRBV7-2 and J usage is TRBJ1-2; D gene unclear. Trimming shortened V by 5 bases and J by 8 bases, and 18 bases separated the two germline ends. CDR3 length: 14 residues. The germline gives CDR1 SGHTA, CDR2 FQGNSA. CDR3 residues: CASSPRALPAGYTF. The DNA for the CDR3 is TGTGCCAGCAGCCCGCGGGCTCTTCCCGCAGGCTACACCTTC.

This clonotype was observed at least ten times. The rearrangement links TRBV27 to TRBJ2-7; the D gene is possibly TRBD2 (5 bases). Trimming took off 6 bases at V and 4 bases at J, with 7 bases between the two ends. CDR3 size: 11 residues. Germline V gene lookup returns CDR1 MNHEY and CDR2 SMNVEV (reference sequence). The CDR3 nucleotides are TGTGCCAGCAGGGGCGGGTACGAGCAGTACTTC. Residues: CASRGGYEQYF.

This clonotype was seen many times. The chain combines TRBV7-9 with TRBJ2-5; maybe TRBD1 (6 bases). CDR1 is SEHNR, CDR2 FQNEAQ, per germline (reference sequence). This CDR3 comprises 14 residues. Trimming stripped 5 bases from V and 5 bases from J, with 15 bases between. CDR3 DNA sequence: TGTGCCAGCAGCACCCGGGACAATGGGGAGACCCAGTACTTC. Translated, it gives CASSTRDNGETQYF.

The V and J genes are TRBV6-1 and TRBJ2-6, with 9 positions matching TRBD1. The trim removed 8 bases at V and 2 bases at J, leaving 7 bases unmatched. CDR1 MNHNS and CDR2 SASEGT come from the germline V gene. The CDR3 runs 16 residues. The CDR3 spells CASGRQGEAGANVLTF. For the CDR3, the DNA is TGTGCCAGCGGGAGACAGGGGGAAGCTGGGGCCAACGTCCTGACTTTC.

Here the CDR3 reads CASSPTAETQYF. CDR3 DNA sequence: TGTGCCAGCAGCCCGACGGCGGAAACCCAGTACTTC. The J gene is TRBJ2-5, the V gene TRBV7-6; D not certain. Germline V gene lookup returns CDR1 SGHVS and CDR2 FNYEAQ. The ends were cut back, 5 bases at V and 8 bases at J, with 12 bases in the middle. The CDR3 sequence is 12 residues long.

This clonotype was counted a few times. The gene calls are TRBV7-9 and TRBJ2-7; D might be TRBD1 (6 bases). The CDR3 length is 14 residues. CDR1 is SEHNR, CDR2 FQNEAQ, per germline (reference sequence). V lost 2 bases, J lost 7 bases, and 15 bases lay in between. CDR3 loop: CASSLLGGEGEQYF. CDR3 nucleotide sequence: TGTGCCAGCAGCTTACTAGGGGGTGAGGGGGAGCAGTACTTC. The full variable domain, completed using reference TRBV7-9 and TRBJ2-7, is DTGVSQNPRHKITKRGQNVTFRCDPISEHNRLYWYRQTLGQGPEFLTYFQNEAQLEKSRLLSDRFSAERPKGSFSTLEIQRTEQGDSAMYLCASSLLGGEGEQYFGPGTRLTVT.

This chain connects TRBV7-2 to TRBJ2-5; no clear D gene. The germline V gene has CDR1 SGHTA and CDR2 FQGNSA. Trimming took 2 bases from V and 5 from J, leaving 12 bases between them. The CDR3 extends over 14 amino acids. In DNA, the CDR3 is TGTGCCAGCAGCTTAAACCGACCCCCGGAGACCCAGTACTTC. Translated, it gives CASSLNRPPETQYF.

In its sample, this clonotype was seen many times. The chain has TRBV7-8 and TRBJ2-7; no definite D call. The CDR3 spans 11 residues. V was clipped by 8 bases and J by 2 bases, with 7 bases between them. Germline lookup yields CDR1 SGHVS and CDR2 FQNEAQ. CDR3 residues: CASAGTYEQYF. CDR3 DNA: TGTGCCAGCGCAGGAACCTACGAGCAGTACTTC.

The chain is built from TRBV4-2 and TRBJ1-5, with D unresolved. This CDR3 region has 14 residues. The V end lost 1 base, the J end lost 7 bases, and 11 bases lay between the germline ends. Germline V gives CDR1 LGHNA, CDR2 YNFKEQ. This CDR3 reads CASSQGWGEQPQHF. CDR3 coding DNA: TGTGCCAGCAGCCAAGGCTGGGGTGAACAGCCCCAGCATTTT.